Shown below are 13 T cell receptor beta chains from a single sample sequenced in a study of blood T cell repertoires in COVID-19. The repertoire was sequenced with immunoSEQ multiplex PCR; TCRdb's copy has only in-frame clones and lacks some. The data show about 190,000 clones, approximately 91% seen once. The specimen sequenced was peripheral blood. All receptors come from a middle-aged man with acute or convalescent COVID-19.

The J gene is TRBJ2-1, the V gene TRBV5-1, with TRBD2 matching over 8 bases. Germline loops: CDR1 SGHRS, CDR2 YFSETQ. The J segment lost 3 bases and the V segment lost 5 bases, leaving 7 bases of the junction unmatched. There are 15 residues in the CDR3. The CDR3 region has the DNA TGCGCCAGCAGTTACAGCGGGGGAGACTACAATGAGCAGTTCTTC. This codes for CASSYSGGDYNEQFF.

This clone showed up just a few times. The chain is built from TRBV27 and TRBJ1-4, with 9 bases identical to TRBD1. After removal of 5 bases from V and 8 bases from J, the junction contained 12 bases not matched to a gene. Germline CDR1 and CDR2: MNHEY and SMNVEV (reference sequence). This CDR3 spans 16 amino acids. CDR3 nucleotides: TGTGCCAGCAGTCCTACGACAGGGGGTAGATTCGAAAAACTGTTTTTT. Protein product: CASSPTTGGRFEKLFF.

This clone was picked up one time. The chain has TRBV28 and TRBJ1-1; possibly TRBD1 for D (6 bases). Germline V gene data show CDR1 as MDHEN and CDR2 as SYDVKM. This CDR3 has 14 amino acids. The V gene lost 6 bases and the J gene lost 8 bases, with 19 bases spanning the gap. This CDR3 is CASSLGGALSEAFF. DNA of the CDR3: TGTGCCAGCAGCTTAGGGGGGGCCCTATCCGAAGCTTTCTTT.

The gene calls are TRBV6-5 and TRBJ2-4, with D maybe TRBD1 (7 bases). The V end was cut by 6 bases, the J end by 7 bases, with 19 bases between. Germline CDR1 reads MNHEY; CDR2 reads SVGAGI. The length of the CDR3 is 15 residues. CDR3 in DNA: TGTGCCAGCAGCTCCGGGACAGTGGAGGGGAACATTCAGTACTTC. Amino acids: CASSSGTVEGNIQYF.

This clone turned up a few times. J is TRBJ2-7 and V is TRBV10-1; tentatively, D is TRBD1 (6 bases). Germline V gives CDR1 WNHNN, CDR2 SYGVQD (reference sequence). V lost 6 bases, J lost 4 bases, and 13 bases lay in between. The CDR3 consists of 13 residues. The CDR3: CASSLQQGYEQYF. The CDR3 DNA reads TGCGCCAGCAGCCTCCAACAGGGTTACGAGCAGTACTTC.

To note about this clone: The germline gene is not matched at one end of the junction; a read error may be the cause. The chain links TRBV5-4 to TRBJ2-2; 7 bases align to TRBD1. Germline assignment: CDR1 SGHNT and CDR2 YYREEE (reference sequence). This CDR3 has 15 amino acids. The CDR3 is CASTLDRINTGELFF. The CDR3 region has the DNA TGTGCCAGCACCTTGGACAGGATCAACACCGGGGAGCTGTTTTTT.

This clone was counted a single time. V is TRBV9 and J is TRBJ1-3; 9 nucleotides match TRBD1. Germline V gene data show CDR1 as SGDLS and CDR2 as YYNGEE. With 1 base clipped from V and 4 bases from J, the junction kept 3 bases outside the gene matches. This CDR3 is built from 15 residues. CDR3 region: CASSVSGQGGNTIYF. In DNA form, the CDR3 reads TGTGCCAGCAGCGTATCGGGACAGGGAGGAAACACCATATATTTT.

V gene TRBV5-1 combines with J gene TRBJ2-7; 9 nucleotides match TRBD1. The CDR3 loop spans 15 amino acids. CDR1 and CDR2 from the germline V gene are SGHRS and YFSETQ. V shed 3 bases, J shed 5 bases, and the junction held 9 bases outside the gene matches. DNA for the CDR3: TGCGCCAGCAGCTCATTACCGGGACAGGGCCACGAGCAGTACTTC. It translates to CASSSLPGQGHEQYF. Together with reference TRBV5-1 and TRBJ2-7, the CDR3 gives the full variable domain: KAGVTQTPRYLIKTRGQQVTLSCSPISGHRSVSWYQQTPGQGLQFLFEYFSETQRNKGNFPGRFSGRQFSNSRSEMNVSTLELGDSALYLCASSSLPGQGHEQYFGPGTRLTVT.

The chain links TRBV30 to TRBJ1-1; the D gene is possibly TRBD1 (6 bases). Deletions cut 0 bases from V and 4 bases from J, with 15 bases between. The CDR3 is 15 amino acids. Germline V gene data show CDR1 as GTSNPN and CDR2 as SVGIG (reference sequence). The CDR3 sequence: CAWSVGGSFGTEAFF. The CDR3 nucleotides are TGTGCCTGGAGTGTAGGGGGATCATTCGGCACTGAAGCTTTCTTT.

V usage is TRBV19 and J usage is TRBJ2-1; 10 nucleotides agree with TRBD1. J was trimmed by 10 bases and V by 9 bases; bases with no gene match: 12. CDR1 and CDR2 from the germline V gene are LNHDA and SQIVND (reference sequence). The CDR3 has 14 amino acids. The chain's CDR3 is CASRTGGVVSEQFF. The CDR3 DNA reads as TGTGCCAGCAGGACAGGGGGGGTAGTAAGCGAGCAGTTCTTC. The whole variable domain, remainder taken from reference TRBV19 and TRBJ2-1, is DGGITQSPKYLFRKEGQNVTLSCEQNLNHDAMYWYRQDPGQGLRLIYYSQIVNDFQKGDIAEGYSVSREKKESFPLTVTSAQKNPTAFYLCASRTGGVVSEQFFGPGTRLTVL.

This clone has only a few counts. V is TRBV7-9 and J is TRBJ1-1, with 8 bases aligning to TRBD1. Germline-derived CDR1 and CDR2 are SEHNR and FQNEAQ (reference sequence). The CDR3 spans 13 residues. With V trimmed by 5 bases and J by 7 bases, 6 bases remained unmatched. This CDR3 is CASSADRGREAFF. Written as DNA, the CDR3 is TGTGCCAGCAGCGCCGACAGGGGCCGTGAAGCTTTCTTT. The full variable domain, completed using reference TRBV7-9 and TRBJ1-1, is DTGVSQNPRHKITKRGQNVTFRCDPISEHNRLYWYRQTLGQGPEFLTYFQNEAQLEKSRLLSDRFSAERPKGSFSTLEIQRTEQGDSAMYLCASSADRGREAFFGQGTRLTVV.

The J gene is TRBJ1-6, the V gene TRBV29-1, with 9 bases aligning to TRBD1. Germline V lookup: CDR1 SQVTM, CDR2 ANQGSEA. The CDR3 runs to 14 residues. The V segment lost 5 bases and the J segment 8 bases; nucleotides outside the gene matches: 7. The CDR3 DNA sequence: TGCAGCGTTTCTACAGGGGGCCGGGATTCACCCCTCCACTTT. It encodes CSVSTGGRDSPLHF.

The chain is built from TRBV7-9 and TRBJ1-2; D not resolved. Germline CDR1 reads SEHNR; CDR2 reads FQNEAQ (reference sequence). CDR3 size: 13 residues. The V and J ends lost 0 bases and 8 bases respectively, with 10 bases between them. This CDR3 is CASSLAQARGYTF. The CDR3 DNA sequence: TGTGCCAGCAGCTTAGCCCAGGCTCGAGGCTACACCTTC.